The 20 T cell receptor beta chains given below trace back to one sample, sequenced in a study of blood T cell repertoires in COVID-19. The table came from immunoSEQ multiplex PCR; TCRdb's copy has only in-frame clones and leaves some out. The table shows about 240,000 clones, with approximately 78% occurring only once. The specimen sequenced was peripheral blood. These receptor sequences come from a woman aged 55 to 70 with active or convalescent COVID-19.

This clone came up once. The V call is TRBV9, the J call TRBJ2-5; 11 positions agree with TRBD2. J was trimmed by 0 bases and V by 7 bases; bases with no gene match: 5. The CDR3 has 15 amino acids. Germline V lookup: CDR1 SGDLS, CDR2 YYNGEE. CDR3 residues: CASRLAGGDQETQYF. In DNA, the CDR3 is TGTGCCAGCCGTTTAGCGGGGGGGGACCAAGAGACCCAGTACTTC.

The table lists this clone with a count of one. The rearrangement links TRBV19 to TRBJ1-5, with D maybe TRBD1 (6 bases). Trimming shortened V by 10 bases and J by 7 bases, and 14 bases separated the two germline ends. Germline V gene sequence: CDR1 LNHDA, CDR2 SQIVND (reference sequence). CDR3 length: 12 amino acids. Here the CDR3 reads CANPGQIQPQHF. The DNA of the CDR3 is TGTGCCAACCCCGGACAGATCCAGCCCCAGCATTTT.

The V call is TRBV12-3 or TRBV12-4, the J call TRBJ2-3; no reliable D call. The CDR3 covers 13 residues. V shed 4 bases and J shed 2 bases, with 7 bases lying between them. The CDR3 region is CASSSKHTDTQYF. The CDR3 DNA follows: TGTGCCAGCAGTTCGAAACACACAGATACGCAGTATTTT.

The chain couples TRBV4-1 to TRBJ1-4, with D hard to call. This CDR3 region has 16 residues. Germline lookup yields CDR1 MGHRA and CDR2 YSYEKL. V lost 1 base and J lost 0, with 9 bases in between. CDR3 residues: CASSQGLRATNEKLFF. The CDR3 nucleotides are TGCGCCAGCAGCCAAGGGCTCCGGGCAACTAATGAAAAACTGTTTTTT.

This chain uses TRBV11-2 with TRBJ1-2; D remains ambiguous. Germline V gene sequence: CDR1 SGHAT, CDR2 FQNNGV. Trimming took 3 bases from V and 2 from J, leaving 7 bases between them. The length of the CDR3 is 13 residues. The CDR3 DNA sequence: TGTGCCAGCAGCTTTACGGTGAACTATGGCTACACCTTC. This translates into CASSFTVNYGYTF.

In this sample, this clone turned up once. This chain uses TRBV30 with TRBJ1-2; perhaps TRBD1 as D (5 bases). Trimming removed 3 bases at V and 0 bases at J, with 17 bases between. Germline CDR1 is GTSNPN and CDR2 is SVGIG (reference sequence). The length of the CDR3 is 16 residues. The CDR3 DNA reads as TGTGCCTGGAGAGGAACACACAGGTGGACTAACTATGGCTACACCTTC. Translating it yields CAWRGTHRWTNYGYTF. The whole variable domain, remainder taken from reference TRBV30 and TRBJ1-2, is SQTIHQWPATLVQPVGSPLSLECTVEGTSNPNLYWYRQAAGRGLQLLFYSVGIGQISSEVPQNLSASRPQDRQFILSSKKLLLSDSGFYLCAWRGTHRWTNYGYTFGSGTRLTVV.

This clone came up a few times. V usage is TRBV9 and J usage is TRBJ2-3; 7 positions match TRBD2. Germline CDR1 and CDR2: SGDLS and YYNGEE. The CDR3 loop spans 15 amino acids. After removal of 2 bases from V and 2 bases from J, the junction contained 5 bases not matched to a gene. The CDR3 DNA sequence: TGTGCCAGCAGCGTTTTGACTAGCCCCACAGATACGCAGTATTTT. It translates to CASSVLTSPTDTQYF.

This chain uses TRBV19 with TRBJ2-2, with a possible D match to TRBD1 (6 bases). CDR1 is LNHDA, CDR2 SQIVND, per germline (reference sequence). Trimming stripped 7 bases from V and 6 bases from J, with 18 bases between. The CDR3 runs to 15 residues. CDR3 sequence reads: CASTLQGIGSGELFF. DNA of the CDR3: TGTGCCAGTACCCTTCAGGGGATAGGGTCCGGGGAGCTGTTTTTT.

This clone was seen a single time. The chain joins TRBV30 to TRBJ2-5; 8 nucleotides align to TRBD1. This CDR3 spans 14 amino acids. J gave up 2 bases and V 5 bases, and 7 bases lay outside the gene matches. From germline, CDR1 is GTSNPN and CDR2 SVGIG (reference sequence). The CDR3 here is CAWGAGQDQETQYF. CDR3 nucleotides: TGTGCCTGGGGGGCGGGACAGGATCAAGAGACCCAGTACTTC.

The chain links TRBV2 to TRBJ2-7, with TRBD2 as a possible D gene (6 bases). Trimming removed 6 bases at V and 2 bases at J, with 11 bases between. The germline V gene has CDR1 SNHLY and CDR2 FYNNEI. The CDR3 covers 13 residues. DNA for the CDR3: TGTGCCAGCAGGGGCGGAGGGGCCTACGAGCAGTACTTC. Protein: CASRGGGAYEQYF.

The chain links TRBV11-3 to TRBJ2-3, with a tentative D call TRBD2 (5 bases). CDR1 is SGHNT and CDR2 is YENEEA in the germline V gene. Trimming stripped 1 base from V and 5 bases from J, with 10 bases between. This CDR3 is built from 14 residues. The chain's CDR3 is CASSLGVRGDTQYF. Here the CDR3 DNA reads TGTGCCAGCAGCTTAGGAGTCCGGGGAGATACGCAGTATTTT.

This clone is a singleton in its sample. This chain links TRBV3-1 (or the pseudogene TRBV3-2) with TRBJ2-3, with D possibly TRBD2 on 7 matching bases. Per germline, CDR1 LGHDT and CDR2 YNNKEL (reference sequence). The CDR3 is made up of 17 amino acids. V lost 2 bases, J lost 4 bases, and 19 bases lay in between. The CDR3 DNA is TGTGCCAGCAGCCAATGGATGGGGGGGGGCGAGTCAGATACGCAGTATTTT. Amino acid sequence: CASSQWMGGGESDTQYF.

The chain employs TRBV5-4 and TRBJ1-1, with D uncertain. Germline V gene data show CDR1 as SGHNT and CDR2 as YYREEE (reference sequence). Trimming left V 2 bases short and J 1 base short, with 3 bases between. The CDR3 sequence is 12 residues long. CDR3 nucleotides: TGTGCCAGCAGCTTTAGGAACACTGAAGCTTTCTTT. As protein: CASSFRNTEAFF. Together with reference TRBV5-4 and TRBJ1-1, the CDR3 gives the full variable domain: ETGVTQSPTHLIKTRGQQVTLRCSSQSGHNTVSWYQQALGQGPQFIFQYYREEENGRGNFPPRFSGLQFPNYSSELNVNALELDDSALYLCASSFRNTEAFFGQGTRLTVV.

The gene calls are TRBV6-5 and TRBJ2-7; D is possibly TRBD1 (6 bases). This CDR3 has 14 residues. Trimming cost V 8 bases and J 0 bases, with 14 bases left between them. Germline lookup yields CDR1 MNHEY and CDR2 SVGAGI. CDR3 nucleotides: TGTGCCAGCCACAGGGACGGAAGCTCCTACGAGCAGTACTTC. It encodes CASHRDGSSYEQYF.

The chain combines TRBV18 with TRBJ1-2; D is perhaps TRBD1 (5 bases). Trimming shortened V by 4 bases and J by 7 bases, and 25 bases separated the two germline ends. The CDR3 is made up of 17 amino acids. CDR1 is KGHSH, CDR2 LQKENI, per germline. CDR3 coding DNA: TGTGCCAGCTCACAATCCCGCCCGGCCTCCCCTACAGGTGGCTACACCTTC. Translated, it gives CASSQSRPASPTGGYTF.

The V gene is TRBV7-2, the J gene TRBJ2-3; weak D call: TRBD1 (5 bases). Looked up from germline, CDR1 is SGHTA and CDR2 is FQGNSA. CDR3 length: 14 amino acids. V dropped 0 bases and J dropped 9 bases, with 13 bases sitting between them. The CDR3 loop is CASSLAGPGLTQYF. CDR3 in DNA: TGTGCCAGCAGCTTAGCAGGGCCAGGGCTGACGCAGTATTTT.

The sample holds a few counts of this clone. The gene calls are TRBV11-2 and TRBJ1-3, with 7 bases fitting TRBD1. Germline CDR1 SGHAT, CDR2 FQNNGV. Unmatched junction bases numbered 6, after V lost 1 base and J lost 9 bases. The CDR3 runs to 14 residues. CDR3 DNA: TGTGCCAGCAGCTTAGCCGCACAGGGGACCACCATATATTTT. Translated, it gives CASSLAAQGTTIYF.

The genes are TRBV28 and TRBJ1-6; D might be TRBD1 (6 bases). CDR1 is MDHEN, CDR2 SYDVKM, per germline. This CDR3 region has 19 residues. Trimming took 6 bases from V and 0 from J, leaving 21 bases between them. CDR3 DNA: TGTGCCAGCAGCCCCCTGGATGGGGGCCTTATCTCCTATAATTCACCCCTCCACTTT. Residues: CASSPLDGGLISYNSPLHF.

The genes are TRBV14 and TRBJ2-2; maybe TRBD2 (5 bases). The CDR3 length is 15 residues. Germline V lookup: CDR1 SGHDN, CDR2 FVKESK. V was trimmed by 3 bases and J by 0 bases, leaving 8 bases between them. DNA of the CDR3: TGTGCCAGCAGCCACCAACTAGCGAACACCGGGGAGCTGTTTTTT. Its translation: CASSHQLANTGELFF.

The chain has TRBV7-2 and TRBJ2-7; 8 bases fit TRBD2. The V segment lost 4 bases and the J segment 5 bases; nucleotides outside the gene matches: 4. The CDR3 covers 13 residues. Per the germline V gene, CDR1 is SGHTA and CDR2 is FQGNSA. The CDR3 here is CASSSRGGNEQYF. In nucleotides, the CDR3 is TGTGCCAGCAGCTCCCGGGGGGGGAACGAGCAGTACTTC.